The next 21 T cell receptor beta chains were all read from a single sample in a study of blood T cell repertoires in COVID-19 (dated by TCRdb to the early 2020s). The receptor library was made with the immunoSEQ multiplex PCR assay. Sourced from immuneACCESS, this table was stored by TCRdb with only in-frame sequences that have V and J called. A share of the clones is absent; for the studies checked, an unresolved V gene accounts for under half, and the remainder has no known explanation. The sample table contains under 200,000 clones; only one count was recorded for 84% of them. 14% of the sample is held by the ten biggest clonotypes. Specimen: peripheral blood. These receptors all come from a man younger than 30 with active or convalescent COVID-19.

This rearrangement joins TRBV6-5 to TRBJ2-1; 7 nucleotides line up with TRBD2. The length of the CDR3 is 14 residues. The germline gives CDR1 MNHEY, CDR2 SVGAGI. V trimming: 4 bases; J trimming: 6 bases; junction bases outside the gene matches: 6. CDR3 sequence: CASSWGGPSNEQFF. In DNA form, the CDR3 reads TGTGCCAGCAGTTGGGGGGGACCTAGCAATGAGCAGTTCTTC.

The V and J genes are TRBV5-4 and TRBJ1-1, with a possible D match to TRBD1 (6 bases). Germline CDR1 SGHNT, CDR2 YYREEE (reference sequence). The CDR3 totals 14 residues. V was pared by 1 base and J by 5 bases, with 12 bases between. This CDR3 reads CASSLNREGTEAFF. The CDR3 DNA reads TGTGCCAGCAGCTTGAACAGGGAAGGGACTGAAGCTTTCTTT. Filled out from reference TRBV5-4 and TRBJ1-1, the complete variable domain reads ETGVTQSPTHLIKTRGQQVTLRCSSQSGHNTVSWYQQALGQGPQFIFQYYREEENGRGNFPPRFSGLQFPNYSSELNVNALELDDSALYLCASSLNREGTEAFFGQGTRLTVV.

The table lists this clone with a count of one. The chain combines TRBV13 with TRBJ2-2; 12 nucleotides agree with TRBD1. The CDR3 has 16 residues. V was pared by 5 bases and J by 6 bases, with 7 bases of the junction left unmatched. Germline V gene data show CDR1 as PRHDT and CDR2 as FYEKMQ (reference sequence). The CDR3: CASSLRDRGRPGELFF. In DNA, the CDR3 is TGTGCCAGCAGCCTGAGGGACAGGGGGCGCCCCGGGGAGCTGTTTTTT.

This sequence joins TRBV28 and TRBJ2-1; 12 positions match TRBD2. The CDR3 runs to 17 residues. Trimming took 6 bases from V and 5 from J; bases not matched to a gene: 11. Germline CDR1 is MDHEN and CDR2 is SYDVKM. The CDR3 here is CASSLPNLAGGNNEQFF. Here the CDR3 DNA reads TGTGCCAGCAGCCTCCCCAACCTAGCGGGAGGGAACAATGAGCAGTTCTTC.

The chain recombines TRBV27 with TRBJ2-1; D may be TRBD2 (5 bases). The length of the CDR3 is 14 residues. Germline V gene lookup returns CDR1 MNHEY and CDR2 SMNVEV (reference sequence). Trimming removed 2 bases from V and 6 bases from J, with 11 bases in between. In nucleotides, the CDR3 is TGTGCCAGCAGTTTAAACGGGGTTAGCAATGAGCAGTTCTTC. This translates into CASSLNGVSNEQFF.

The chain uses TRBV7-8 and TRBJ2-1; 7 nucleotides align to TRBD2. In germline, CDR1 is SGHVS, CDR2 FQNEAQ. CDR3 length: 16 residues. J was trimmed by 5 bases and V by 0 bases; bases with no gene match: 7. CDR3 nucleotides: TGTGCCAGCAGCTTAGCCCAGGGAGGGCTTCACAATGAGCAGTTCTTC. This codes for CASSLAQGGLHNEQFF.

V is TRBV7-2 and J is TRBJ2-3; possible D gene TRBD1, 6 bases. Germline V CDR1 and CDR2: SGHTA, FQGNSA. V was trimmed by 1 base and J by 5 bases, leaving 16 bases between them. CDR3 size: 16 residues. The CDR3, as DNA: TGTGCCAGCAGCTTAGTCGGACAGTTCGGTCTAGATACGCAGTATTTT. It is translated as CASSLVGQFGLDTQYF.

This clone has more than one count but fewer than ten. The rearrangement joins TRBV19 to TRBJ2-2; TRBD1 matches 8 bases. After removal of 5 bases from V and 7 bases from J, the junction contained 3 bases not matched to a gene. The CDR3 is 13 amino acids. Germline CDR1 reads LNHDA; CDR2 reads SQIVND (reference sequence). The CDR3 coding sequence is TGTGCCAGTAGTGACAGGGGAGGCGGGGAGCTGTTTTTT. Amino acids: CASSDRGGGELFF.

The chain recombines TRBV7-3 with TRBJ2-1, with 8 positions matching TRBD2. Trimming removed 0 bases from V and 6 bases from J; junction bases left unmatched: 10. The CDR3 runs 17 residues. Germline V CDR1 and CDR2: SGHTA, FQGTGA. Written as DNA, the CDR3 is TGTGCCAGCAGCTTAACGGGGTCGGGAGGGCCGTCCAATGAGCAGTTCTTC. It codes for CASSLTGSGGPSNEQFF.

This chain joins TRBV7-2 and TRBJ2-7; 9 nucleotides match TRBD1. Germline values: CDR1 SGHTA, CDR2 FQGNSA. The length of the CDR3 is 14 residues. Trimming at V came to 5 bases and at J to 4 bases, leaving 6 bases not matched to a gene. CDR3 region: CASSNDRGKYEQYF. CDR3 sequence (DNA): TGTGCCAGCAGCAACGACAGGGGGAAGTACGAGCAGTACTTC.

This clone was detected a few times. The gene calls are TRBV30 and TRBJ1-5, with 10 nucleotides matching TRBD1. The germline gives CDR1 GTSNPN, CDR2 SVGIG (reference sequence). The CDR3 length is 15 residues. V lost 3 bases and J lost 7; bases outside the gene matches: 9. CDR3 in amino acids: CAWSGSGQGNQPQHF. The CDR3 coding sequence is TGTGCCTGGAGCGGATCGGGACAGGGGAACCAGCCCCAGCATTTT. Full variable domain (rest looked up from reference TRBV30 and TRBJ1-5): SQTIHQWPATLVQPVGSPLSLECTVEGTSNPNLYWYRQAAGRGLQLLFYSVGIGQISSEVPQNLSASRPQDRQFILSSKKLLLSDSGFYLCAWSGSGQGNQPQHFGDGTRLSIL.

V gene TRBV9 combines with J gene TRBJ2-1; 10 bases agree with TRBD2. V trimming: 7 bases; J trimming: 5 bases; junction bases outside the gene matches: 12. This CDR3 comprises 16 residues. Germline assignment: CDR1 SGDLS and CDR2 YYNGEE. Here the CDR3 reads CASGLAAVDGHNEQFF. CDR3 nucleotides: TGTGCCAGCGGACTAGCGGCCGTAGATGGGCACAATGAGCAGTTCTTC.

V usage is TRBV6-1 and J usage is TRBJ1-1; D gene uncertain. V was shortened by 1 base and J by 4 bases, with 7 bases between the two germline ends. The CDR3 contains 13 residues. The germline V gene encodes CDR1 MNHNS and CDR2 SASEGT. The CDR3 reads CASSEDGSTEAFF. In nucleotides, the CDR3 is TGTGCCAGCAGTGAAGATGGCAGCACTGAAGCTTTCTTT.

The chain couples TRBV5-6 to TRBJ1-2, with no clear D. Trimming stripped 4 bases from V and 3 bases from J, with 13 bases between. The CDR3 contains 14 residues. Germline V gene data show CDR1 as SGHDT and CDR2 as YYEEEE. The CDR3 here is CASSPSAGDYGYTF. For the CDR3, the DNA is TGTGCCAGCAGCCCGTCGGCCGGGGACTATGGCTACACCTTC.

This chain joins TRBV18 and TRBJ1-4, with 7 nucleotides matching TRBD1. The germline V gene encodes CDR1 KGHSH and CDR2 LQKENI. J lost 5 bases, V lost 4 bases, and 13 bases had no gene match. The CDR3 covers 17 residues. The CDR3 sequence is CASSQLGPGQTNEKLFF. The DNA for the CDR3 is TGTGCCAGCTCACAACTTGGGCCGGGACAGACAAATGAAAAACTGTTTTTT.

This clone is a singleton in its sample. V usage is TRBV5-6 and J usage is TRBJ2-5, with D uncertain. CDR1 SGHDT and CDR2 YYEEEE come from the germline V gene. V was shortened by 0 bases and J by 5 bases, with 8 bases between the two germline ends. The CDR3 runs 13 residues. The DNA for the CDR3 is TGTGCCAGCAGCTTGGAATTTCGGGAGACCCAGTACTTC. It codes for CASSLEFRETQYF.

This clone was detected many times. This rearrangement joins TRBV7-8 to TRBJ2-2, with 9 bases identical to TRBD2. Germline V CDR1 and CDR2: SGHVS, FQNEAQ. J lost 5 bases, V lost 7 bases, and 11 bases had no gene match. This CDR3 has 16 amino acids. The CDR3 region is CASTQSRREGTGELFF. DNA for the CDR3: TGTGCCAGCACCCAATCCAGGCGGGAGGGGACCGGGGAGCTGTTTTTT.

DNA for the CDR3: TGTGCCAGCAGCTTAGAAGGGGGCCCCATATATTTT. It yields the protein CASSLEGGPIYF. This chain joins TRBV7-9 and TRBJ1-3; 7 bases are a match to TRBD1. The V segment lost 1 base and the J segment 11 bases; nucleotides outside the gene matches: 2. The CDR3 totals 12 residues. Per germline, CDR1 SEHNR and CDR2 FQNEAQ (reference sequence).

This chain joins TRBV5-1 and TRBJ2-7, with D possibly matching TRBD1 (8 bases). This CDR3 has 15 residues. V gave up 4 bases and J gave up 2 bases, with 16 bases separating them. CDR1 and CDR2 from the germline V gene are SGHRS and YFSETQ. CDR3 loop: CASSNRGGSPYEQYF. The CDR3 coding sequence is TGCGCCAGCAGCAACAGGGGGGGGAGTCCCTACGAGCAGTACTTC.

V is TRBV18 and J is TRBJ1-2; weak D call: TRBD1 (5 bases). Between the trimmed V and J ends, which lost 3 bases and 8 bases, there was a span of 10 bases. This CDR3 spans 12 amino acids. The V gene's germline CDR1 is KGHSH and CDR2 LQKENI. CDR3 sequence (DNA): TGTGCCAGCTCACCGCAGGGTTGGGGCTACACCTTC. Translated, it gives CASSPQGWGYTF.

The V gene is TRBV7-2, the J gene TRBJ2-1, with D possibly being TRBD2 (7 bases). Germline V gene lookup returns CDR1 SGHTA and CDR2 FQGNSA. V dropped 1 base and J dropped 2 bases, with 18 bases sitting between them. CDR3 length equals 18 residues. CDR3 in DNA: TGTGCCAGCAGCTTAGGACCACCCGGGCGGGGGCCCTACAATGAGCAGTTCTTC. Its protein is CASSLGPPGRGPYNEQFF.